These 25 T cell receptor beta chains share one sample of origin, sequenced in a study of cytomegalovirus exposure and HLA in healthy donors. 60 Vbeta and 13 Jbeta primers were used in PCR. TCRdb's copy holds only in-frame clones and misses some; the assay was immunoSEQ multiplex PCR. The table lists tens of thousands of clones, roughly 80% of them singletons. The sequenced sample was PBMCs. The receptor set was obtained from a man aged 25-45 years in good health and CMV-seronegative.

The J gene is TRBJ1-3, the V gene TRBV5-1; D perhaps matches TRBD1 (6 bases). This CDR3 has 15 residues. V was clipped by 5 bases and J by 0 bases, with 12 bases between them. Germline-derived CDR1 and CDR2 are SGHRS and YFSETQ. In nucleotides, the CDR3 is TGCGCCAGCAGGTATACAGGGAACTCTGGAAACACCATATATTTT. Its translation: CASRYTGNSGNTIYF.

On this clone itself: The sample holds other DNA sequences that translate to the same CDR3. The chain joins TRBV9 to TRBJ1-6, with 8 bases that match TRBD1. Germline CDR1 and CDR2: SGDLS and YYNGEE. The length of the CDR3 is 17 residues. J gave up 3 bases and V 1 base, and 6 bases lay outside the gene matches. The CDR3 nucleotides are TGTGCCAGCAGCGTAACCTTCGGACAGGGCTATAATTCACCCCTCCACTTT. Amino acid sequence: CASSVTFGQGYNSPLHF.

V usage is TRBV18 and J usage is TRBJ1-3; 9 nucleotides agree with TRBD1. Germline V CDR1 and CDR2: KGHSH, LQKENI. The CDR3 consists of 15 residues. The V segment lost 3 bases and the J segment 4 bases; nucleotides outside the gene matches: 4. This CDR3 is CASSPRGQGGNTIYF. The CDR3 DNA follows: TGTGCCAGCTCACCGAGAGGACAGGGGGGAAACACCATATATTTT.

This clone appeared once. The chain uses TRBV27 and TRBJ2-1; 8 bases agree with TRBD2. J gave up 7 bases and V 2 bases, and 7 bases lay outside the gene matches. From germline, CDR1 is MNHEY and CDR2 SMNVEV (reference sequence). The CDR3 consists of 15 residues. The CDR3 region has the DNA TGTGCCAGCAGTTTAAAGCGGGAGTTAAGGAATGAGCAGTTCTTC. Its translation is CASSLKRELRNEQFF.

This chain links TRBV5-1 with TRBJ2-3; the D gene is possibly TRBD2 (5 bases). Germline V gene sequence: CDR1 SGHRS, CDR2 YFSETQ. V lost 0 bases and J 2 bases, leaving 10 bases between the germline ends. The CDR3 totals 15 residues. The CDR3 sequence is CASSLAGTSTDTQYF. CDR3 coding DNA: TGCGCCAGCAGCTTGGCGGGAACATCCACAGATACGCAGTATTTT.

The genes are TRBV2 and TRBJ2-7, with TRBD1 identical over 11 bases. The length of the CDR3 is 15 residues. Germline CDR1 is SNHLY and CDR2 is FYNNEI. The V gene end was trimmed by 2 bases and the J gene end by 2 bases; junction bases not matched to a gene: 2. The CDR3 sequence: CASSERTGGAYEQYF. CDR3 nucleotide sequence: TGTGCCAGCAGTGAAAGGACAGGGGGCGCCTACGAGCAGTACTTC.

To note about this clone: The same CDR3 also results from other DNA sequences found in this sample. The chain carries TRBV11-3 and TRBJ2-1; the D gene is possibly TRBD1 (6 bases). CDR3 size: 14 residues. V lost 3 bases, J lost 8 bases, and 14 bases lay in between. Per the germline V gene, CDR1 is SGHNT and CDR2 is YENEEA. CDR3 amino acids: CASSFTGHRHEQFF. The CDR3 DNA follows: TGTGCCAGCAGCTTCACGGGACACCGGCATGAGCAGTTCTTC.

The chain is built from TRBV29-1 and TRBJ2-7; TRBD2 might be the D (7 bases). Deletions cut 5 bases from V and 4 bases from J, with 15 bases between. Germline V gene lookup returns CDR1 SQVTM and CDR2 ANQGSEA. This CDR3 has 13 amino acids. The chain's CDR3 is CSVRGAGIYEQYF. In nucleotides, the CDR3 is TGCAGCGTTCGGGGGGCCGGTATTTACGAGCAGTACTTC.

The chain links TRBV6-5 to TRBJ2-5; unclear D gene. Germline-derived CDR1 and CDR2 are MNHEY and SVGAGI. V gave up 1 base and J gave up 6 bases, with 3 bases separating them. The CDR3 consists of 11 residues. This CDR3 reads CASSYFKTQYF. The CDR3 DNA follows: TGTGCCAGCAGTTACTTCAAGACCCAGTACTTC.

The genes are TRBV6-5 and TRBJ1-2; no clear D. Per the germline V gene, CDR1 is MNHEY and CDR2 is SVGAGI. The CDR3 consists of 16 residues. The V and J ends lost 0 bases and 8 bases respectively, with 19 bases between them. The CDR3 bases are TGTGCCAGCAGTTACTCTCCCATGGGAGGTCAACGGGGCTACACCTTC. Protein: CASSYSPMGGQRGYTF.

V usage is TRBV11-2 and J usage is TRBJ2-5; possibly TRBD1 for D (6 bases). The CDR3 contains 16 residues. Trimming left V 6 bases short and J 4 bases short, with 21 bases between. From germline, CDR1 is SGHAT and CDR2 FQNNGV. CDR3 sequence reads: CASSPGASREAETQYF. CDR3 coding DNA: TGTGCCAGCAGTCCAGGGGCCTCTAGAGAGGCAGAGACCCAGTACTTC. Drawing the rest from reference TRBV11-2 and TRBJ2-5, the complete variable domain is EAGVAQSPRYKIIEKRQSVAFWCNPISGHATLYWYQQILGQGPKLLIQFQNNGVVDDSQLPKDRFSAERLKGVDSTLKIQPAKLEDSAVYLCASSPGASREAETQYFGPGTRLLVL.

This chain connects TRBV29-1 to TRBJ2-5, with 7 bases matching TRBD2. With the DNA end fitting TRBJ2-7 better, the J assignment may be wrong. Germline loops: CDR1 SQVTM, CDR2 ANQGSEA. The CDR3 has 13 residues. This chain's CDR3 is CSATGGGGYEQYF. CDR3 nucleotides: TGCAGCGCGACGGGGGGTGGGGGTTACGAGCAGTACTTC.

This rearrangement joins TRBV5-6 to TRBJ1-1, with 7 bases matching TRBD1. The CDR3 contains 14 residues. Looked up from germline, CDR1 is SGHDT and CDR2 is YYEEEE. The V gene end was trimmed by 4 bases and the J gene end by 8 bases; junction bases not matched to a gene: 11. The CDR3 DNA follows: TGTGCCAGCAGCCCGGGACAGCGGCGAGGGGAAGCTTTCTTT. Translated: CASSPGQRRGEAFF.

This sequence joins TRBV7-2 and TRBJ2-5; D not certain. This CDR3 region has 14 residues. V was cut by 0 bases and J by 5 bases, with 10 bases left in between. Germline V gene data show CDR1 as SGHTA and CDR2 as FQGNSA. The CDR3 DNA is TGTGCCAGCAGCTTAGCTCAGGTAGAGGAGACCCAGTACTTC. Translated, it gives CASSLAQVEETQYF. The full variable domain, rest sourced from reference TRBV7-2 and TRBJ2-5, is GAGVSQSPSNKVTEKGKDVELRCDPISGHTALYWYRQSLGQGLEFLIYFQGNSAPDKSGLPSDRFSAERTGGSVSTLTIQRTQQEDSAVYLCASSLAQVEETQYFGPGTRLLVL.

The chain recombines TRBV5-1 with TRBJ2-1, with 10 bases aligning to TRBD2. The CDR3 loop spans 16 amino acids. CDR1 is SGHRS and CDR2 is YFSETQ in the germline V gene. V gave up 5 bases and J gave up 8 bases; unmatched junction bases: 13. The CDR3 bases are TGCGCCAGCAGACCGGGGACTAGCGCGGGACCCCATGAGCAGTTCTTC. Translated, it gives CASRPGTSAGPHEQFF.

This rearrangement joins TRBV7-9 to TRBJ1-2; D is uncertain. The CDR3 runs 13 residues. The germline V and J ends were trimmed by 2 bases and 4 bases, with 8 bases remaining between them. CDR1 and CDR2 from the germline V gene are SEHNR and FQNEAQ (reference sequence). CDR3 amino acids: CASSLKEGYGYTF. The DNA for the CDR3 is TGTGCCAGCAGCTTAAAGGAGGGCTATGGCTACACCTTC.

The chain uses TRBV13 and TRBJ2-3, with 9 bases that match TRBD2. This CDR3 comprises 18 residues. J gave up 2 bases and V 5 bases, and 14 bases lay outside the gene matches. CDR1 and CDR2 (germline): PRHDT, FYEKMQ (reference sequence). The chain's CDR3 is CASSPFRGREGLTDTQYF. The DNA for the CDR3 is TGTGCCAGCAGCCCTTTCAGAGGGCGGGAGGGCCTCACAGATACGCAGTATTTT.

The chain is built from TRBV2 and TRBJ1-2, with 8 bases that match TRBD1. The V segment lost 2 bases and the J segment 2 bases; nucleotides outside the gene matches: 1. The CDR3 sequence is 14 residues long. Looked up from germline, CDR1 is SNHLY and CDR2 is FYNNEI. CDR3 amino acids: CASSERDRNYGYTF. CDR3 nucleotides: TGTGCCAGCAGTGAAAGGGACAGGAACTATGGCTACACCTTC.

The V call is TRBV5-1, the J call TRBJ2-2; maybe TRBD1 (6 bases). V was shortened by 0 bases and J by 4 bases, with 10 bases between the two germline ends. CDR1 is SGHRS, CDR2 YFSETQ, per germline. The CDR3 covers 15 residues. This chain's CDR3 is CASSLAGATTGELFF. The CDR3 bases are TGCGCCAGCAGCTTGGCAGGGGCCACCACCGGGGAGCTGTTTTTT.

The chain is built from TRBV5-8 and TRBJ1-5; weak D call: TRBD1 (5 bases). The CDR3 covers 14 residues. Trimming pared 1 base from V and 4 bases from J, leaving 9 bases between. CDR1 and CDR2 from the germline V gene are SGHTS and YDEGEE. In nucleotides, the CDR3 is TGTGCCAGCAGCTTGTTGGCAGGGAATCAGCCCCAGCATTTT. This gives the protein CASSLLAGNQPQHF.

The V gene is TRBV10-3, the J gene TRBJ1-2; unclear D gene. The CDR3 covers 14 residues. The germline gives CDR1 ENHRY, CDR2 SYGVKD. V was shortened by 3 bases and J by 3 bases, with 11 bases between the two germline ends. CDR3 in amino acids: CAISDKEAYYGYTF. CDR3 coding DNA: TGTGCCATCAGTGACAAGGAGGCTTACTATGGCTACACCTTC.

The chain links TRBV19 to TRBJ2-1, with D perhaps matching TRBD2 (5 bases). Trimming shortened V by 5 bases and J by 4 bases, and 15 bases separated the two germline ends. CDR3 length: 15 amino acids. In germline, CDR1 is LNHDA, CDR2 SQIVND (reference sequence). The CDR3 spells CASSRLASGYNEQFF. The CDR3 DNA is TGTGCCAGTAGTCGTCTAGCCAGTGGATACAATGAGCAGTTCTTC.

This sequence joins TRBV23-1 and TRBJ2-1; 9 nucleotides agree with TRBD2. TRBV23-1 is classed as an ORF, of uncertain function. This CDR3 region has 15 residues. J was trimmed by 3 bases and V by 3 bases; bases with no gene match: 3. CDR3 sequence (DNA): TGCGCCAGCAGTCATGGGACTAGCTTCTACAATGAGCAGTTCTTC. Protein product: CASSHGTSFYNEQFF.

The CDR3 region is CASSFGTTTEAFF. The CDR3 bases are TGCGCCAGCAGCTTTGGCACAACCACTGAAGCTTTCTTT. The chain couples TRBV5-1 to TRBJ1-1; D remains unclear. The V end was cut by 2 bases, the J end by 4 bases, with 9 bases between. Germline CDR1 SGHRS, CDR2 YFSETQ. The CDR3 length is 13 residues.

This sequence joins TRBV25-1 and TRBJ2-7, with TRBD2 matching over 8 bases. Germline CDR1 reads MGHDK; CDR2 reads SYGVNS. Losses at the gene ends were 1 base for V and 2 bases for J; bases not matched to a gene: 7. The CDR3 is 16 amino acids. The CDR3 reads CASSESGSGITYEQYF. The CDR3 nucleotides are TGTGCCAGCAGTGAATCTGGTAGCGGGATTACCTACGAGCAGTACTTC.